This TCR beta chain appears in the sequencing data of a study of vaccination and CD4 T cells after COVID-19. About this clonotype: The target antigen is unknown.

Sequencing of DNA taken from cultured CD4+ T cells relied on the Oncomine TCR Beta short-read assay. Using its own MiXCR run on the PCR reads, TCRdb lists one record per CDR3 protein. This table holds 4,100 or so distinct CDR3 sequences, about 19% found once. Treatment: roughly ten-day PBMC culture with coronavirus spike peptide pools or control peptides (ViraFEST assay). CDR1 is SGHTA and CDR2 is FQGNSA in the germline V gene. V was trimmed by 2 bases and J by 2 bases, leaving 4 bases between them. The CDR3 has 13 residues. Material: CD4+ T cells from blood, cultured in vitro. This TCR was recovered from a human donor who had recovered from COVID-19. The V call is TRBV7-2, the J call TRBJ1-5, with D uncertain. The CDR3 DNA reads TGTGCCAGCAGCTTAAGGGGCAATCAGCCCCAGCATTTT. Its protein product is CASSLRGNQPQHF.